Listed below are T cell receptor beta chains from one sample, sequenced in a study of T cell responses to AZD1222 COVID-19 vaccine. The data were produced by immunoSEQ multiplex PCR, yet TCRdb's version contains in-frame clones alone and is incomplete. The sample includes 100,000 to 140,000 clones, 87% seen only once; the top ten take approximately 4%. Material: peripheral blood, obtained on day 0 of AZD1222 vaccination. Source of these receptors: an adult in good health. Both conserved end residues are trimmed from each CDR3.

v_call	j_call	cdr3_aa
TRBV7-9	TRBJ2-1	ASIPGGLGRHEQF
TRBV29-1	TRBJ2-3	SVGSMDDTQY
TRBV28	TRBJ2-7	ASSPGTGAARGYEQY
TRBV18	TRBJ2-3	ASSPQGHPLDTQY
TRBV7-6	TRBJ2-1	ASAGTSRDNEQF
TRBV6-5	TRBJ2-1	ASKGGLYNEQF
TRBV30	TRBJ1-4	AWVSGTSNEKLF
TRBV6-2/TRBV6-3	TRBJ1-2	ASSYPTGYRGYGYT
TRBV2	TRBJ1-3	ASSVSSGNTIY
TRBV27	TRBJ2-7	ASSSDPRAGQAYEQY
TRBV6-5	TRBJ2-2	ASSYFGGHTGELF
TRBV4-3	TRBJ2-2	ASSQTAGQGVTNTGELF
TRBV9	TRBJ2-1	ASSGRHTGLEFGEQF
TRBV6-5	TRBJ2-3	ASSYAVTGTDTQY
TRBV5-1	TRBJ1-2	ASSLGAGDIYGYT
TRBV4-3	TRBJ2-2	ASSQGTGTNTGELF
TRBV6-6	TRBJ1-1	ASSSRANTEAF
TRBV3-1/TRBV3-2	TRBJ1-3	ASSQAPGRLSGNTIY
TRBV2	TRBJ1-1	ASSARTRNTEAF
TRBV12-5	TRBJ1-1	ASGQQGNTEAF
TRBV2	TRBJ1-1	ALYRELNTEAF
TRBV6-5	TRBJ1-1	ASSSFATGTTEAF
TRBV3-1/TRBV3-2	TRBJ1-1	ASSAMGGSTEAF
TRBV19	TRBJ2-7	ASSIELTYEQY
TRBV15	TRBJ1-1	ATSRVPGQQAF
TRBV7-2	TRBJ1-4	ASSRGVQEKLF
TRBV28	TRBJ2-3	ASSFSTAGGYTDTQY
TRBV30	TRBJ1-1	AWSRDRGKVGAF
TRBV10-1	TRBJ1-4	ANPTVREEKLF
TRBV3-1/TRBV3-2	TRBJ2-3	ASSQEGVWSLY
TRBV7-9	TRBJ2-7	ASSLALSGLAGNEQY
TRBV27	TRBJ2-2	ASSLRTLNGGELF
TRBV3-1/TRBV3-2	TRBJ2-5	ASSLGTANIFQETQY
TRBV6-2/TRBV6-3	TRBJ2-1	ASSYVRRDEQF
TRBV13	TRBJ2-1	ASSTKRTSGNNEQF
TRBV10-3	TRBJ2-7	AISQMPGQGYEQY
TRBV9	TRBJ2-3	ASSVPGGFRGDTQY
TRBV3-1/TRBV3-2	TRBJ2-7	ASSHNRDSETYEQY
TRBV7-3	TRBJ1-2	ASSLVPDSSYGYT
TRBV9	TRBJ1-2	ASSGRGTGGGYT
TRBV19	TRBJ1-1	ASTPMERVLTEAF
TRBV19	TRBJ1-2	ASSIALDRGQNTYPQLGYT
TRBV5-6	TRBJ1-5	ASRAYGMGNQPQH
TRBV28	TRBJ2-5	ASSLAQGKETQY
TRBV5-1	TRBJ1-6	ASSLDQISPLH
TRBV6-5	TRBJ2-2	ASRRAGTNTGELF
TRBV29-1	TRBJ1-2	SARQGDYGYT
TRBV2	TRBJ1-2	ASSLDGNYGYT
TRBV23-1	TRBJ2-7	ASSQQSGQGTYEQY
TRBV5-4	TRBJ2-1	ASSKRVGAKNNEQF
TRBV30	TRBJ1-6	AGSSSYNSPLH
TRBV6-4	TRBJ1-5	ASSDGPNQPQH
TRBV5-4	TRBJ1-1	ASSRDKNTEAF
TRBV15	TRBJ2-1	ATSRDFPGIGTGNEQF